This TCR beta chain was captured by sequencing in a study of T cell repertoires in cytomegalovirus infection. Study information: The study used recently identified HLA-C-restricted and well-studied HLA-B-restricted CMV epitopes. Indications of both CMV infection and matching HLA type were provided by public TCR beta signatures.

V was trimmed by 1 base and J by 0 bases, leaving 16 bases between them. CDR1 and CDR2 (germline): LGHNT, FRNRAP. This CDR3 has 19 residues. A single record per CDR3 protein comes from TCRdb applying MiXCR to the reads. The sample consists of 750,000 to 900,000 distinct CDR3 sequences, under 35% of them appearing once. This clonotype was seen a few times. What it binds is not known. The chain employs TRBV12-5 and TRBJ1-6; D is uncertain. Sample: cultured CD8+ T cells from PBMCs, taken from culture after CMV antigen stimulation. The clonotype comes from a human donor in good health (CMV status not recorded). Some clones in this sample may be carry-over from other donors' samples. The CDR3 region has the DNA TGTGCTAGTGGTTTGGCGGGCCGCGTACCCATCTCCTATAATTCACCCCTCCACTTT. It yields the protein CASGLAGRVPISYNSPLHF.